These T cell receptor beta chains were read from a single sample in a study of identical twins. TCRdb passed the 5' RACE reads through MiXCR, listing each CDR3 protein once. The table shows about 390,000 distinct CDR3 sequences, with 9% occurring only once. The material sequenced was naive T cells sorted from blood. Every receptor here comes from a woman aged 45 to 65 in good health. CDR3s include the opening cysteine and the closing phenylalanine or tryptophan. Each record gives: D gene, J gene, V gene, clone size, CDR3 DNA, CDR3 protein. The D gene is left open where the match is weak. Size is stated for part of the rows, as once, few or many counts, or as a class when the clone is expanded.

>NA|TRBJ1-1|TRBV6-6|NA
TGTGCCAGCAGCGGCCAGGGCACTGAAGCTTTCTTT
CASSGQGTEAFF
>NA|TRBJ1-1|TRBV12-3/TRBV12-4|NA
TGTGCCAGCAGCCCACACGGGCCGAACTCTGAAGCTTTCTTT
CASSPHGPNSEAFF
>NA|TRBJ2-1|TRBV3-1|NA
TGTGCCAGCAGCCAAGATCAAGTGCGGGAAATCTATGAGCAGTTCTTC
CASSQDQVREIYEQFF
>NA|TRBJ2-1|TRBV7-9|NA
TGTGCCAGCAGCCCCCCAGGAGGGACTCCCTTTTACAATGAGCAGTTCTTC
CASSPPGGTPFYNEQFF
>NA|TRBJ2-2|TRBV6-5|many
TGTGCCAGCAGAGGCCAAGGGAGAGAGCGCGGGGAGCTGTTTTTT
CASRGQGRERGELFF
>NA|TRBJ1-5|TRBV27|few
TGTGCCAGCAGTTTCAGGGGTCCGGGTCAGCCCCAGCATTTT
CASSFRGPGQPQHF
>NA|TRBJ1-1|TRBV19|few
TGTGCCAGTGGACCGGCCGGGATTACGGGTGAAGCTTTCTTT
CASGPAGITGEAFF
>NA|TRBJ2-5|TRBV3-1|many
TGTGCCAGCAGCCAAGTGGGGGCGGGACACCAAGAGACCCAGTACTTC
CASSQVGAGHQETQYF
>NA|TRBJ2-2|TRBV7-9|NA
TGTGCCAGCAGCTTCAGGACAGCTAACACCGGGGAGCTGTTTTTT
CASSFRTANTGELFF
>NA|TRBJ2-7|TRBV20-1|NA
TGCAGTGCGGGGTGGGGTGGTGGCGAGCAGTACTTC
CSAGWGGGEQYF
>NA|TRBJ2-2|TRBV5-1|NA
TGCGCCAGCAGCCCCGGGGCTAGTCAGGACGGGGAGCTGTTTTTT
CASSPGASQDGELFF
>TRBD1|TRBJ2-3|TRBV3-1|NA
TGTGCCAGCAGCCAGACAGGGGGCTGGGCAGATACGCAGTATTTT
CASSQTGGWADTQYF
>NA|TRBJ2-1|TRBV29-1|NA
TGCAGCGTTGTCTCTTTGGGAGGAGGACACAATGAGCAGTTCTTC
CSVVSLGGGHNEQFF
>TRBD1|TRBJ2-7|TRBV3-1|few
TGTGCCAGCAGCCGAGTCGACAGGGCCTCCTACGAGCAGTACTTC
CASSRVDRASYEQYF
>NA|TRBJ2-2|TRBV6-5|NA
TGTGCCAGCAGCGCTGACACCCGTCCCGGGGAGCTGTTTTTT
CASSADTRPGELFF
>NA|TRBJ2-3|TRBV5-6|NA
TGTGCCAGCAGCTTGGGCGGGGATACCCCGCAGTATTTT
CASSLGGDTPQYF
>TRBD2|TRBJ2-1|TRBV20-1|few
TGCAGTGCCTTCAAAGGGCTAGCGGGAGGATCCGAGCAGTTCTTC
CSAFKGLAGGSEQFF
>NA|TRBJ2-4|TRBV12-3/TRBV12-4|many
TGTGCCAGCAGTTATGCCGGTTTAGCCAAAAACATTCAGTACTTC
CASSYAGLAKNIQYF
>NA|TRBJ1-1|TRBV28|many
TGTGCCAGCAGTTTAGTGGGGCGGACCACTGAAGCTTTCTTT
CASSLVGRTTEAFF
>NA|TRBJ2-1|TRBV5-1|NA
TGCGCCAGCAGCTTGACAGGTATCAATGAGCAGTTCTTC
CASSLTGINEQFF
>TRBD1|TRBJ2-2|TRBV12-3/TRBV12-4|NA
TGTGCCAGCAGGGACAGGGGTACCAACACCGGGGAGCTGTTTTTT
CASRDRGTNTGELFF
>NA|TRBJ2-1|TRBV20-1|NA
TGCAGTGCTAGAGATCTCGGCCGATCCTACAATGAGCAGTTCTTC
CSARDLGRSYNEQFF
>NA|TRBJ2-5|TRBV29-1|few
TGCAGCGTTGAGGCAGGCCCGGGGGCCCAGTACTTC
CSVEAGPGAQYF
>TRBD1|TRBJ2-3|TRBV5-1|NA
TGCGCCAGCCTTGGGACAGCATCAGATACGCAGTATTTT
CASLGTASDTQYF
>NA|TRBJ2-2|TRBV21-1|few
TGTGCCAGCAGGCCGGGACAGGACACCGGGGAGCTGTTTTTT
CASRPGQDTGELFF
>TRBD2|TRBJ2-3|TRBV20-1|NA
TGCAGTGCCCGTGGGACTAGCGGTGAGGGGTATACGCAGTATTTT
CSARGTSGEGYTQYF
>TRBD2|TRBJ2-3|TRBV11-2|few
TGTGCCAGCGGCGAGTGGGAGGGCCAAACAGATACGCAGTATTTT
CASGEWEGQTDTQYF
>NA|TRBJ1-1|TRBV5-1|many
TGCGCCAGCAGTCGGGTGACGGAGTCTGAAGCTTTCTTT
CASSRVTESEAFF
>TRBD1|TRBJ2-6|TRBV2|few
TGTGCCAGCACCCAACAGGGGGCCCGCTCTGGGGCCAACGTCCTGACTTTC
CASTQQGARSGANVLTF
>NA|TRBJ1-5|TRBV19|few
TGTGCCAGTAGTATTGTCGACAGTGGCAATCAGCCCCAGCATTTT
CASSIVDSGNQPQHF
>TRBD2|TRBJ2-1|TRBV20-1|few
TGCAGTGCTAGTGCCGGGACTAGCCTACATGAGCAGTTCTTC
CSASAGTSLHEQFF
>TRBD2|TRBJ2-1|TRBV5-1|NA
TGCGCCAGCAGCTTGACCGGGACTAGCGCCTACAATGAGCAGTTCTTC
CASSLTGTSAYNEQFF
>NA|TRBJ2-3|TRBV5-8|many
TGTGCCAGCAGTCATGGGGCCACGGATACGCAGTATTTT
CASSHGATDTQYF
>NA|TRBJ2-7|TRBV12-3/TRBV12-4|NA
TGTGCCAGCAGCAAGGTCCACGAGCAGTACTTC
CASSKVHEQYF
>NA|TRBJ2-1|TRBV11-2|few
TGTGCCAGCAGCTTAGGGGTGGTGGCGGGCAATGAGCAGTTCTTC
CASSLGVVAGNEQFF
>TRBD2|TRBJ2-1|TRBV25-1|NA
TGTGCCAGCAGCGACCTGACTAGCGGGAGCTACAATGAGCAGTTCTTC
CASSDLTSGSYNEQFF
>NA|TRBJ1-2|TRBV6-5|NA
TGTGCCAGTGGGACGGTAGCTAACTATGGCTACACCTTC
CASGTVANYGYTF
>TRBD2|TRBJ2-2|TRBV14|few
TGTGCCAGCAGGACTAGCGGGAGTTCCGGGGAGCTGTTTTTT
CASRTSGSSGELFF
>NA|TRBJ2-2|TRBV19|few
TGTGCCAGTAGCGTCAGCGTGGTCACCGGGGAGCTGTTTTTT
CASSVSVVTGELFF
>TRBD1|TRBJ1-5|TRBV10-3|few
TGTGCCAGCGGGACAGACCAGGATCAGCCCCAGCATTTT
CASGTDQDQPQHF
>NA|TRBJ2-1|TRBV29-1|NA
TGCAGCGTTCTCGCCAACTCCGGGACACGGTCAGAAATTAAGCAGTTCTTC
CSVLANSGTRSEIKQFF
>NA|TRBJ1-5|TRBV19|few
TGTGCCAGTAGTATGATACACGGGGCCAATCAGCCCCAGCATTTT
CASSMIHGANQPQHF
>NA|TRBJ2-1|TRBV20-1|many
TGCAGTGCTCAATTACAGAGCTCCTACAATGAGCAGTTCTTC
CSAQLQSSYNEQFF
>NA|TRBJ2-6|TRBV12-3/TRBV12-4|NA
TGTGCCAGCTGGCTCGGCTCTGGGGCCAACGTCCTGACTTTC
CASWLGSGANVLTF
>NA|TRBJ1-4|TRBV12-3/TRBV12-4|NA
TGTGCCAGCAGCTCACTCCAGGGTAGTAATGAAAAACTGTTTTTT
CASSSLQGSNEKLFF
>NA|TRBJ1-2|TRBV3-1|many
TGTGCCAGCAGCCAAGTATCCGGTGGGGGCTACACCTTC
CASSQVSGGGYTF
>TRBD1|TRBJ2-5|TRBV3-1|few
TGTGCCAGCAGTCCCAGGGGGCGCCAAGAGACCCAGTACTTC
CASSPRGRQETQYF
>NA|TRBJ2-1|TRBV12-3/TRBV12-4|many
TGTGCCAGCAGCCCTCCGGTAGCGTATCCCGGAGATGAGCAGTTCTTC
CASSPPVAYPGDEQFF
>NA|TRBJ1-4|TRBV3-1|few
TGTGCCAGCAGCCAGGGTTCCATGAGAGGGGGTGAAAAACTGTTTTTT
CASSQGSMRGGEKLFF
>TRBD2|TRBJ2-1|TRBV7-2|NA
TGTGCCAGCAGCTTGACTAGCGGGAGTTGGAATGAGCAGTTCTTC
CASSLTSGSWNEQFF
>NA|TRBJ2-3|TRBV25-1|NA
TGTGCCAGCAGCGACTTATACGGGACAGATACGCAGTATTTT
CASSDLYGTDTQYF
>TRBD1|TRBJ1-5|TRBV6-5|few
TGTGCCACCGGGACAGCTTCCAATCAGCCCCAGCATTTT
CATGTASNQPQHF
>NA|TRBJ1-5|TRBV10-3|few
TGTGCCATCAGTGACCCAGGGGCCAGTGGGAAGGAGGGTTATAGCAATCAGCCCCAGCATTTT
CAISDPGASGKEGYSNQPQHF
>NA|TRBJ1-1|TRBV20-1|once
TGCAGTGCTAGAGATCTCCGGGGGGTGGCTGAAGCTTTCTTT
CSARDLRGVAEAFF
>TRBD2|TRBJ2-1|TRBV29-1|many
TGCACCTACCTTAGCGGGACCCGCAATGAGCAGTTCTTC
CTYLSGTRNEQFF
>NA|TRBJ1-1|TRBV6-5|NA
TGTGCCAGCAGTTATAGGCAGCTGGCCACTGAAGCTTTCTTT
CASSYRQLATEAFF
>TRBD2|TRBJ2-1|TRBV7-6|many
TGTGCCAGCAGCTTGGGGACTAGCGGGAGGTTCGACAATGAGCAGTTCTTC
CASSLGTSGRFDNEQFF
>NA|TRBJ2-1|TRBV14|few
TGTGCCAGCAGCCAAGGTTTGGGGGCGTCATACAATGAGCAGTTCTTC
CASSQGLGASYNEQFF
>NA|TRBJ1-2|TRBV5-1|few
TGCGCCAGCAGCTTGGGTATGAATTACTATGGCTACACCTTC
CASSLGMNYYGYTF